The entry below describes one T cell receptor (beta chain). Its antigen remains unknown. These data come from a study of T cell responses to AZD1222 COVID-19 vaccine. The table came from immunoSEQ multiplex PCR; TCRdb's copy has only in-frame clones and leaves some out. The data hold about 140,000 clones, with approximately 94% observed a single time. This CDR3 has 13 amino acids. The germline V gene encodes CDR1 SGHAT and CDR2 FQNNGV. V lost 1 base and J 5 bases, leaving 9 bases between the germline ends. Study-wide findings and caveats: None of the repertoires were sampled until the peak T cell response had passed. Regions 160-218 and 743-854 held dominance among vaccine-associated CD4 TCRs, which spanned spike.

The clonotype originates from an adult in good health. This chain uses TRBV11-2 with TRBJ2-7; D unresolved. Material: peripheral blood, obtained on day 0 of AZD1222 vaccination. The DNA of the CDR3 is TGTGCCAGCAGCTTAGTGCCGGGCCACGAGCAGTACTTC. It encodes CASSLVPGHEQYF. The whole variable domain, filled in from reference TRBV11-2 and TRBJ2-7, reads EAGVAQSPRYKIIEKRQSVAFWCNPISGHATLYWYQQILGQGPKLLIQFQNNGVVDDSQLPKDRFSAERLKGVDSTLKIQPAKLEDSAVYLCASSLVPGHEQYFGPGTRLTVT.